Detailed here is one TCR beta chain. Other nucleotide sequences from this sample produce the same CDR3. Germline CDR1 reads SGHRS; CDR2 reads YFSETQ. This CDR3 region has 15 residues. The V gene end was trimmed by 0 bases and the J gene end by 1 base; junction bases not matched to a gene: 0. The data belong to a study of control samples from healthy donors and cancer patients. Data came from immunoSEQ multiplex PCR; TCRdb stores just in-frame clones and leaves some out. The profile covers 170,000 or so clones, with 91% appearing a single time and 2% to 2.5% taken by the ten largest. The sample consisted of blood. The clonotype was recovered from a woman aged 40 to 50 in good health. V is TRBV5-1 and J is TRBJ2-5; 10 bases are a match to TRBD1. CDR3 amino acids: CASSLGTGGQETQYF. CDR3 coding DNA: TGCGCCAGCAGCTTGGGGACAGGGGGCCAAGAGACCCAGTACTTC.